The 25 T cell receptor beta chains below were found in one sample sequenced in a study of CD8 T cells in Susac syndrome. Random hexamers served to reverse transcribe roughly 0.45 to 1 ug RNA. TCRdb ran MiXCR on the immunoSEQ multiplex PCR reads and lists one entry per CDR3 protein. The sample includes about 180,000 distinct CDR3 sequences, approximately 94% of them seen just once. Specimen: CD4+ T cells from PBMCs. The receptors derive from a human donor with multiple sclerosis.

CDR3 in DNA: TGTGCCAGCAGCCAAGGGGAGAGCTACTATGACAAGAACTATGGCTACACCTTC. This sequence encodes CASSQGESYYDKNYGYTF. This chain uses TRBV3-1 with TRBJ1-2; D gene ambiguous. The CDR3 totals 18 residues. Trimming took 1 base from V and 2 from J, leaving 20 bases between them. Germline-derived CDR1 and CDR2 are LGHDT and YNNKEL (reference sequence).

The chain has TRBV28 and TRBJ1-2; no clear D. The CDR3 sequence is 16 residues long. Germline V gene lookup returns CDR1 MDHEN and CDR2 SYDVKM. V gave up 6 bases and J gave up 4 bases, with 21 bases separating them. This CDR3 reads CASSPPWPQGRYGYTF. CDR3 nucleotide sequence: TGTGCCAGCAGCCCCCCCTGGCCGCAAGGGCGCTATGGCTACACCTTC.

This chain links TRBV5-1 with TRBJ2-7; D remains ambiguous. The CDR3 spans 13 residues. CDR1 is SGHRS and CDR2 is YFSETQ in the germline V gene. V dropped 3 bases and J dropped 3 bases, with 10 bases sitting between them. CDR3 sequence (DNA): TGCGCCAGCAGCTCCCCACCGGGCTACGAGCAGTACTTC. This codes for CASSSPPGYEQYF.

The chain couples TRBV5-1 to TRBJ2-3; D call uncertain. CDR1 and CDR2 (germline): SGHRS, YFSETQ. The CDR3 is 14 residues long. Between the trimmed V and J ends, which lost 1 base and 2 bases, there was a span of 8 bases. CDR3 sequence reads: CASSLSPYTDTQYF. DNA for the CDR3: TGCGCCAGCAGCTTGTCCCCTTACACAGATACGCAGTATTTT.

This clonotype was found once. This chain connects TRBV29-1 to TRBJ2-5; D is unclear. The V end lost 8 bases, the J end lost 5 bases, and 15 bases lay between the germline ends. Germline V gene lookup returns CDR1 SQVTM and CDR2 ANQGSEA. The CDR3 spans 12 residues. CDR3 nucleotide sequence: TGCAGCCACCCAGCGTTGTGGGAGACCCAGTACTTC. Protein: CSHPALWETQYF.

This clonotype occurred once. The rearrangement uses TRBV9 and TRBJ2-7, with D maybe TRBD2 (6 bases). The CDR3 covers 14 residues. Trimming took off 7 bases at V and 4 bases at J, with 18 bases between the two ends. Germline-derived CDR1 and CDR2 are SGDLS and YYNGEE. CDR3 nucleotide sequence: TGTGCCAGCTCTGCCGGGGGAGCCGGGTACGAGCAGTACTTC. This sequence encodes CASSAGGAGYEQYF.

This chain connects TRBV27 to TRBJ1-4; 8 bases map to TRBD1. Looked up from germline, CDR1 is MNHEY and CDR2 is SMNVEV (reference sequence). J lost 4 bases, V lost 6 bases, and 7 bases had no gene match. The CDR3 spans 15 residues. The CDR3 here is CASSDRGALNEKLFF. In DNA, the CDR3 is TGTGCCAGCAGCGACAGGGGCGCTCTTAATGAAAAACTGTTTTTT.

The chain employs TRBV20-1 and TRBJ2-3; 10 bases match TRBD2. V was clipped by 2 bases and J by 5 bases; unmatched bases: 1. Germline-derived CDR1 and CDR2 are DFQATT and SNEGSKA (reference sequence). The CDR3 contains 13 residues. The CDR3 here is CSARLAGEDTQYF. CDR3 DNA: TGCAGTGCTAGACTAGCGGGGGAAGATACGCAGTATTTT.

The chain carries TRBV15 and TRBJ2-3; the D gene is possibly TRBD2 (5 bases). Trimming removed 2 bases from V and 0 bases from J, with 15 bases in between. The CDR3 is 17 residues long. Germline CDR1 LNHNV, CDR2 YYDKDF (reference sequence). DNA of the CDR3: TGTGCCACCAGCAGAAGGAGGAGTATGACTAGCACAGATACGCAGTATTTT. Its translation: CATSRRRSMTSTDTQYF.

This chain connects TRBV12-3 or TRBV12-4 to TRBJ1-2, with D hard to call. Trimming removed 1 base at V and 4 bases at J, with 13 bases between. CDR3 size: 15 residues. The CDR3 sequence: CASSLEGPGLYGYTF. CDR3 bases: TGTGCCAGCAGTTTAGAGGGCCCGGGCCTCTATGGCTACACCTTC.

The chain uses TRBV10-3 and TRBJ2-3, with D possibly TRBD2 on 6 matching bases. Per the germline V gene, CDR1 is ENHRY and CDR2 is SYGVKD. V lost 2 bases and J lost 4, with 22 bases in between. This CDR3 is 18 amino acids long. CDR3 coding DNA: TGTGCCATCAGTGAGCCCGCCGGGACTCTAAGGGTCGCAGATACGCAGTATTTT. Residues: CAISEPAGTLRVADTQYF.

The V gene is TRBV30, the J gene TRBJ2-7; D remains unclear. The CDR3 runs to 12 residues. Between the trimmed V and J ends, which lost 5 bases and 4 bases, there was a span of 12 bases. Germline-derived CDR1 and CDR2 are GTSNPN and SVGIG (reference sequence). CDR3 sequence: CAWARTAYEQYF. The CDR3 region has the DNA TGTGCCTGGGCCCGGACCGCATACGAGCAGTACTTC.

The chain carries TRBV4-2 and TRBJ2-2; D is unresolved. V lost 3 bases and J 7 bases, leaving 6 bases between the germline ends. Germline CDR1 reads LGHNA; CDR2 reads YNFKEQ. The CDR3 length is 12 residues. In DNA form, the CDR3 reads TGTGCCAGCAGCCACCCTCTCGGGGAGCTGTTTTTT. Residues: CASSHPLGELFF.

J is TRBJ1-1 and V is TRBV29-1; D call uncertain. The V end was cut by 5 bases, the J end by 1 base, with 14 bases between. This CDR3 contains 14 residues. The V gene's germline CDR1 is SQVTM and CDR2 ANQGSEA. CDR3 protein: CSVSSGIRNTEAFF. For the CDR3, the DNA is TGCAGCGTTAGTTCCGGAATTAGGAACACTGAAGCTTTCTTT.

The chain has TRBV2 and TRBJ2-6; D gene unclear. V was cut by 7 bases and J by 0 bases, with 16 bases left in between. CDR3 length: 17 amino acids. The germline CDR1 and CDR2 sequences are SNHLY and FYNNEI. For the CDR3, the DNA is TGTGCCAGCACTCCCGGAAGACGCAGCTCTGGGGCCAACGTCCTGACTTTC. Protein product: CASTPGRRSSGANVLTF.

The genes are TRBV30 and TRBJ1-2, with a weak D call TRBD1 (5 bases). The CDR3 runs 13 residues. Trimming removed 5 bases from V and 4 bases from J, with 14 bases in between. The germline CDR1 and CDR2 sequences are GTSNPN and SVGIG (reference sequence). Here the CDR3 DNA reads TGTGCCTGGTTCCGGACGGGGGGCTATGGCTACACCTTC. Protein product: CAWFRTGGYGYTF.

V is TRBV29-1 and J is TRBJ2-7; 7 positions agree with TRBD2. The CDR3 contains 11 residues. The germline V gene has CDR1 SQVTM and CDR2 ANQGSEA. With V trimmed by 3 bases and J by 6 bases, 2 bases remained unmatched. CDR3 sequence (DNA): TGCAGCGTTGAGGGGGGGAGCGAGCAGTACTTC. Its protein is CSVEGGSEQYF.

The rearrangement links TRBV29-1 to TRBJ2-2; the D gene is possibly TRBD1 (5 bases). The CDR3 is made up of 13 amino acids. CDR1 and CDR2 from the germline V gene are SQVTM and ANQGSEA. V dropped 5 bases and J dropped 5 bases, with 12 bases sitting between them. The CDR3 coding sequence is TGCAGCGTTAACAGGCTCGGGACCGGGGAGCTGTTTTTT. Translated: CSVNRLGTGELFF.

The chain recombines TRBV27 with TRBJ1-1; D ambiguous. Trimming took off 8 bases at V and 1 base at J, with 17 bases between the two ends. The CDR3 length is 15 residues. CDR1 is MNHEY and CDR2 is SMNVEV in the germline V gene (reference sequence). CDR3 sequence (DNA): TGTGCCAGCCGGGTCTGGAAAGGGCCGAACACTGAAGCTTTCTTT. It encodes CASRVWKGPNTEAFF.

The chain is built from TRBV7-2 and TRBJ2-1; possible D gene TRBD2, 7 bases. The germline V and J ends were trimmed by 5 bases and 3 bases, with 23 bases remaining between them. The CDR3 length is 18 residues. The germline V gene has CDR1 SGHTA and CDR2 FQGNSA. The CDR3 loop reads CASSNPGGAATIYNEQFF. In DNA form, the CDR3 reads TGTGCCAGCAGCAACCCTGGGGGGGCCGCTACTATCTACAATGAGCAGTTCTTC.

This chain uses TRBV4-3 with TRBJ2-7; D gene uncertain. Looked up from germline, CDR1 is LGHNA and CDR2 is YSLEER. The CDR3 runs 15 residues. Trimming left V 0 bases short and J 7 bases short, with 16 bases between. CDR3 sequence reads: CASSQDQVGSREQYF. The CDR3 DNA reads TGCGCCAGCAGCCAAGATCAAGTGGGCTCGCGAGAGCAGTACTTC.

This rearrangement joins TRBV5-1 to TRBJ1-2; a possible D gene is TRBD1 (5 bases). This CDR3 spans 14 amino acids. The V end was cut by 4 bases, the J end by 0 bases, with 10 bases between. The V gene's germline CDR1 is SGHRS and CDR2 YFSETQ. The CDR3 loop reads CASSVGLANYGYTF. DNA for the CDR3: TGCGCCAGCAGCGTGGGACTAGCTAACTATGGCTACACCTTC.

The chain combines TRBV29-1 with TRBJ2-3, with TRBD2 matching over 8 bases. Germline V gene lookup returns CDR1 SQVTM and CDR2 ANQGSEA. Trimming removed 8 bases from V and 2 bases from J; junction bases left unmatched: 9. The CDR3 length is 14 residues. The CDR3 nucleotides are TGCAGCACTAGTAGCGGGGCGATCACAGATACGCAGTATTTT. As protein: CSTSSGAITDTQYF.

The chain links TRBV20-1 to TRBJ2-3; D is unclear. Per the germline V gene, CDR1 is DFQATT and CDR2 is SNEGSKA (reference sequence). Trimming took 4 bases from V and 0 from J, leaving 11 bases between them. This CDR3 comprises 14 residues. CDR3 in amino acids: CSAMLAPSTDTQYF. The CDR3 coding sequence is TGCAGTGCTATGCTGGCGCCCAGCACAGATACGCAGTATTTT.

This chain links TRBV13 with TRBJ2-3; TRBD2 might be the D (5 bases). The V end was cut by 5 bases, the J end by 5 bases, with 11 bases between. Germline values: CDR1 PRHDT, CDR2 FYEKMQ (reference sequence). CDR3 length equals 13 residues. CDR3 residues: CASSLQLVDTQYF. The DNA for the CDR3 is TGTGCCAGCAGCCTCCAACTAGTAGATACGCAGTATTTT.